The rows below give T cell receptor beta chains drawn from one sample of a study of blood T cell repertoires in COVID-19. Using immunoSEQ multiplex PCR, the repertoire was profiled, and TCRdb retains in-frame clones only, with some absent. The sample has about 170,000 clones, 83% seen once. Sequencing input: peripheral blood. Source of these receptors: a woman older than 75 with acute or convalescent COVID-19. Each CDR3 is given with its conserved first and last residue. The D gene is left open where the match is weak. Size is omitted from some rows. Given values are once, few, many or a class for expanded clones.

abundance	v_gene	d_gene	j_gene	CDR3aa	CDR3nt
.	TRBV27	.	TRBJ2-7	CASRNPTGPYEQYF	TGTGCCAGCAGGAACCCGACAGGCCCCTACGAGCAGTACTTC
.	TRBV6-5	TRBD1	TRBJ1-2	CASNSDRGYGYTF	TGTGCCAGCAATAGTGACAGGGGCTATGGCTACACCTTC
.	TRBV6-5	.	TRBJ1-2	CASSYPGNGYTF	TGTGCCAGCAGTTACCCAGGGAATGGCTACACCTTC
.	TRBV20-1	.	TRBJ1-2	CSAYSNYGYTF	TGCAGTGCGTACAGTAACTATGGCTACACCTTC
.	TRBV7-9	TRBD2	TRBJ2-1	CASSLARLAADNEQFF	TGTGCCAGCAGCTTAGCGAGACTAGCAGCAGACAATGAGCAGTTCTTC
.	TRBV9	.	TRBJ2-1	CASSSIGLGGNEQFF	TGTGCCAGCAGCTCCATCGGTCTAGGGGGCAATGAGCAGTTCTTC
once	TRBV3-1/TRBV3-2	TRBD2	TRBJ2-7	CASSQDPLAGREQYF	TGTGCCAGCAGCCAAGATCCGCTAGCGGGAAGGGAGCAGTACTTC
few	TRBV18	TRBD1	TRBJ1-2	CASSPGSDRPGYGYTF	TGTGCCAGCTCACCCGGTTCGGACAGGCCGGGCTATGGCTACACCTTC
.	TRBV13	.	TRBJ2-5	CASSPRTNQETQYF	TGTGCCAGCAGCCCCAGGACTAATCAAGAGACCCAGTACTTC
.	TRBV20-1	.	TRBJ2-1	CSASKTANNEQFF	TGCAGTGCTAGTAAGACTGCAAACAATGAGCAGTTCTTC
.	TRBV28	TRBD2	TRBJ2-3	CASSLRVSGGTSTDTQYF	TGTGCCAGCAGTTTAAGGGTTAGCGGGGGGACTAGCACAGATACGCAGTATTTT
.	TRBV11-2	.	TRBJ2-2	CASSLNRVGELFF	TGTGCCAGCAGCTTAAACCGCGTCGGGGAGCTGTTTTTT
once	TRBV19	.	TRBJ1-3	CASSISLGASSGNTIYF	TGTGCCAGTAGTATAAGTCTTGGGGCAAGCTCTGGAAACACCATATATTTT
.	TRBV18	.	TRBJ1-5	CASSLSGLGNQPQHF	TGTGCCAGCTCACTCTCAGGGCTGGGCAATCAGCCCCAGCATTTT
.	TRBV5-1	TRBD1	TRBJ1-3	CASSPEGAPGNTIYF	TGCGCCAGCAGCCCCGAGGGGGCGCCTGGAAACACCATATATTTT
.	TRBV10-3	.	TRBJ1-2	CAISGLGGGGYTF	TGTGCCATCAGTGGGTTGGGAGGAGGTGGCTACACCTTC
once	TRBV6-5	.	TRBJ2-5	CASSQRGARETQYF	TGTGCCAGCAGTCAACGGGGGGCGAGGGAGACCCAGTACTTC
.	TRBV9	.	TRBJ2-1	CASSVSGALVGEQFF	TGTGCCAGCAGCGTCTCGGGAGCCCTGGTGGGTGAGCAGTTCTTC
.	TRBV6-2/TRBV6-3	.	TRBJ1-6	CASSYDGLNSPLHF	TGTGCCAGCAGTTACGACGGGTTGAATTCACCCCTCCACTTT
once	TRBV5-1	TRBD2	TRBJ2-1	CASSPGTSGSGNEQFF	TGCGCCAGCAGCCCCGGGACTAGCGGGAGTGGTAATGAGCAGTTCTTC
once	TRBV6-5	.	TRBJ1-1	CASRAGTNVEAFF	TGTGCCAGCAGGGCCGGGACAAACGTTGAAGCTTTCTTT
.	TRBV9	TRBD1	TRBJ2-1	CASSPFWATRGQERGEQFF	TGTGCCAGCAGCCCCTTCTGGGCTACAAGGGGACAGGAACGAGGCGAGCAGTTCTTC
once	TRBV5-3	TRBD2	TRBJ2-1	CARSKSKTSGGADEQFF	TGTGCCAGAAGCAAAAGTAAGACTAGCGGGGGGGCTGATGAGCAGTTCTTC
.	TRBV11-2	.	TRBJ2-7	CASSLASPGYEQYF	TGTGCCAGCAGCTTAGCATCTCCAGGGTACGAGCAGTACTTC
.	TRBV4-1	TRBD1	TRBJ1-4	CASSQAATGGPLGEKLFF	TGCGCCAGCAGCCAAGCAGCGACAGGGGGCCCTTTAGGCGAAAAACTGTTTTTT
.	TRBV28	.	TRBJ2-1	CASSFGAGTGEQFF	TGTGCCAGCAGTTTCGGGGCAGGGACTGGTGAGCAGTTCTTC
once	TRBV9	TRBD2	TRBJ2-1	CASSLLGLAGNNEQFF	TGTGCCAGCAGTCTCTTAGGACTAGCGGGAAACAATGAGCAGTTCTTC
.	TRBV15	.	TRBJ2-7	CATSIERLSYEQYF	TGTGCCACCAGCATTGAACGACTATCCTACGAGCAGTACTTC
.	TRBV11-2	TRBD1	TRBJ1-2	CASSFGRGRNNYGYTF	TGTGCCAGCAGCTTCGGCAGGGGGCGTAATAACTATGGCTACACCTTC
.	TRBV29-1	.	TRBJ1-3	CSARIGGGNTIYF	TGCAGCGCACGGATAGGGGGAGGAAACACCATATATTTT
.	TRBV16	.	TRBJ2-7	CASSQSVTGPGEQYF	TGTGCCAGCAGCCAATCGGTGACAGGCCCGGGCGAGCAGTACTTC
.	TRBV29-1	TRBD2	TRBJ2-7	CSVESSGSGSEQYF	TGCAGCGTTGAATCTAGCGGGAGTGGTTCCGAGCAGTACTTC
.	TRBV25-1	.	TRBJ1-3	CASSALGAPYSGNTIYF	TGTGCCAGCAGTGCCCTTGGGGCACCTTACTCTGGAAACACCATATATTTT
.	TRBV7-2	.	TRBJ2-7	CASSPGQQSYEQYF	TGTGCCAGCAGCCCTGGACAGCAGTCCTACGAGCAGTACTTC
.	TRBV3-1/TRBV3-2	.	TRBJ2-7	CASSQGTGRVNYEQYF	TGTGCCAGCAGCCAAGGGACTGGTAGGGTGAACTACGAGCAGTACTTC
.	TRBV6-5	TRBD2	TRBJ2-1	CASRPLAGASGEQFF	TGTGCCAGCAGACCACTAGCGGGAGCGTCCGGGGAGCAGTTCTTC
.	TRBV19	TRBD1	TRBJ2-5	CASSVTGVQETQYF	TGTGCCAGTAGTGTTACAGGGGTGCAAGAGACCCAGTACTTC
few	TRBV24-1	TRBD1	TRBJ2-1	CATSPGQRTNEQFF	TGTGCCACCAGCCCGGGACAGCGAACGAATGAGCAGTTCTTC
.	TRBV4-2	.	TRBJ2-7	CASSQDPRETKQYF	TGTGCCAGCAGCCAGGACCCTAGGGAGACAAAGCAGTACTTC
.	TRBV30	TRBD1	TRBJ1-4	CAGQGLSEKLFF	TGTGCCGGACAGGGGCTTAGCGAAAAACTGTTTTTT
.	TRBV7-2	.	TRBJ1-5	CASSWGRGGNQPQHF	TGTGCCAGCAGCTGGGGGCGGGGGGGAAATCAGCCCCAGCATTTT
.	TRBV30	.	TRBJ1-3	CAWSSGESGNTIYF	TGTGCCTGGAGTTCCGGGGAGTCTGGAAACACCATATATTTT
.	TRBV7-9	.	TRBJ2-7	CASSSQLYEQYF	TGTGCCAGCAGCTCACAGCTATACGAGCAGTACTTC